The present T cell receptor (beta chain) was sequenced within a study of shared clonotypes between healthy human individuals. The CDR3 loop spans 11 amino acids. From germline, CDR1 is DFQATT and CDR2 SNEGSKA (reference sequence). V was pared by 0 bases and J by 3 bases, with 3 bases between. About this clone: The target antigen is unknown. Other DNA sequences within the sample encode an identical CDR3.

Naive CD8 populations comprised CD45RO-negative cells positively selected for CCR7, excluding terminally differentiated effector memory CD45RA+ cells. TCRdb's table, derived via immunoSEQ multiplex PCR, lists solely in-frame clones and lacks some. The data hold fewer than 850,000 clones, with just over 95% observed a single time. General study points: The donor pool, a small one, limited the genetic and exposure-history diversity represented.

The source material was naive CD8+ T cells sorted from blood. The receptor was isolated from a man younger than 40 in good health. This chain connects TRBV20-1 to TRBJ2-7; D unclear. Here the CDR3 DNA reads TGCAGTGCTAGAGATTACTACGAGCAGTACTTC. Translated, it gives CSARDYYEQYF.